The present T cell receptor (beta chain) was sequenced within a study of blood T cell repertoires in COVID-19. The assay was immunoSEQ multiplex PCR, and TCRdb's table has in-frame clones only and misses some. Here the sample spans about 180,000 clones, roughly 84% being singletons. Germline values: CDR1 SQVTM, CDR2 ANQGSEA. V was clipped by 4 bases and J by 10 bases; unmatched bases: 11. The CDR3 loop spans 15 amino acids. V and J are TRBV29-1 and TRBJ2-1; 12 nucleotides agree with TRBD2. The clonotype comes from a woman of 80 years or more with acute or convalescent COVID-19. The sequenced material came from peripheral blood. The CDR3 DNA reads TGCAGCGTTGGAAGGGGTCTAGCGGGAGGGAGCGAGCAGTTCTTC. Protein sequence: CSVGRGLAGGSEQFF.